The 30 T cell receptor beta chains below all came from one sample that was sequenced in a study of siplizumab effects on memory and regulatory T cells. Here immunoSEQ multiplex PCR was the method, and the copy in TCRdb shows in-frame clones only, minus some. The repertoire consists of tens of thousands of clones, with roughly 84% occurring once and the leading ten covering about 0.35%. Sequencing input: naive CD8+ T cells sorted from blood. The receptors were sampled from a human donor in good health.

This clone was observed a handful of times. The genes are TRBV19 and TRBJ2-7; 9 bases align to TRBD2. The germline V gene encodes CDR1 LNHDA and CDR2 SQIVND (reference sequence). The V and J ends lost 6 bases and 5 bases, in that order; junction bases with no gene match: 5. The CDR3 runs 13 residues. As DNA, the CDR3 is TGTGCCAGTAGGGTAGCGGGAGCCCACGAGCAGTACTTC. Translating it yields CASRVAGAHEQYF.

This sequence joins TRBV21-1 and TRBJ2-3; TRBD2 is taken as the D call from the table, unchecked against the DNA. TRBV21-1 is a listed pseudogene. The CDR3 covers 18 residues. In DNA form, the CDR3 reads TGTGCCAGCAGCAAAGCGCGACGGAAGCGGGGGAGCACAGATACGCAGTATTTT. Protein: CASSKARRKRGSTDTQYF.

The V gene is TRBV19, the J gene TRBJ1-5, with TRBD1 identical over 8 bases. Germline CDR1 reads LNHDA; CDR2 reads SQIVND (reference sequence). There are 13 residues in the CDR3. V dropped 7 bases and J dropped 7; count of bases not matched to a gene: 6. DNA for the CDR3: TGTGCCAGTACCCTGACAGGGGTCCAGCCCCAGCATTTT. Translation gives CASTLTGVQPQHF.

The chain is built from TRBV21-1 and TRBJ2-2; the table gives TRBD2 as D, unverified against the DNA. TRBV21-1 is a pseudogene segment. The CDR3 has 16 residues. The CDR3 spells CASSKEGGTNTGELFF. Here the CDR3 DNA reads TGTGCCAGCAGCAAAGAGGGAGGGACGAACACCGGGGAGCTGTTTTTT.

This chain connects TRBV7-8 to TRBJ1-3; D unclear. V was cut by 2 bases and J by 0 bases, with 14 bases left in between. Germline V CDR1 and CDR2: SGHVS, FQNEAQ. This CDR3 has 17 amino acids. In nucleotides, the CDR3 is TGTGCCAGCAGCTTACCCGCATTGGCGTACTCTGGAAACACCATATATTTT. As protein: CASSLPALAYSGNTIYF.

The rearrangement uses TRBV19 and TRBJ2-1; TRBD2 aligns across 12 bases. The V segment lost 4 bases and the J segment 7 bases; nucleotides outside the gene matches: 5. Germline CDR1 is LNHDA and CDR2 is SQIVND (reference sequence). This CDR3 has 15 amino acids. The CDR3 is CASSTGLAGLNEQFF. CDR3 sequence (DNA): TGTGCCAGTAGTACCGGACTAGCGGGATTGAATGAGCAGTTCTTC.

The genes are TRBV9 and TRBJ1-1; D might be TRBD1 (5 bases). This CDR3 spans 15 amino acids. The V end was cut by 0 bases, the J end by 4 bases, with 13 bases between. Germline V gene lookup returns CDR1 SGDLS and CDR2 YYNGEE. CDR3 nucleotide sequence: TGTGCCAGCAGCGTAGCCCCACAGGAGCCCACTGAAGCTTTCTTT. This sequence encodes CASSVAPQEPTEAFF.

The gene calls are TRBV7-8 and TRBJ2-5; TRBD2 matches at 10 bases. The germline CDR1 and CDR2 sequences are SGHVS and FQNEAQ. J gave up 3 bases and V 1 base, and 2 bases lay outside the gene matches. This CDR3 region has 15 residues. CDR3 residues: CASSLVTSGEETQYF. The CDR3 region has the DNA TGTGCCAGCAGCTTAGTCACTAGCGGGGAAGAGACCCAGTACTTC.

The genes are TRBV6-4 and TRBJ2-1, with 8 bases aligning to TRBD2. CDR3 size: 16 residues. Trimming removed 5 bases from V and 0 bases from J; junction bases left unmatched: 6. CDR1 is MRHNA, CDR2 SNTAGT, per germline. This CDR3 is CASSYSGGSSYNEQFF. The CDR3 DNA is TGTGCCAGCAGTTACAGCGGGGGAAGCTCCTACAATGAGCAGTTCTTC.

The rearrangement links TRBV27 to TRBJ2-1; TRBD1 is a possible D gene (6 bases). The germline V gene has CDR1 MNHEY and CDR2 SMNVEV (reference sequence). The ends were cut back, 3 bases at V and 1 base at J, with 10 bases in the middle. This CDR3 has 15 residues. The chain's CDR3 is CASSLTGPSYNEQFF. DNA for the CDR3: TGTGCCAGCAGTTTGACAGGACCTTCCTACAATGAGCAGTTCTTC.

The chain recombines TRBV29-1 with TRBJ2-1; D remains ambiguous. There are 12 residues in the CDR3. V shed 8 bases and J shed 2 bases, with 10 bases lying between them. Germline values: CDR1 SQVTM, CDR2 ANQGSEA. The CDR3 sequence is CSWAATYNEQFF. CDR3 nucleotides: TGCAGCTGGGCAGCCACCTACAATGAGCAGTTCTTC.

The gene calls are TRBV10-3 and TRBJ2-7; tentatively, D is TRBD1 (6 bases). Germline V lookup: CDR1 ENHRY, CDR2 SYGVKD. This CDR3 spans 15 amino acids. V lost 5 bases and J 2 bases, leaving 16 bases between the germline ends. CDR3 in amino acids: CAISNRDISTYEQYF. For the CDR3, the DNA is TGTGCCATCAGTAACCGGGACATTTCTACCTACGAGCAGTACTTC.

The chain employs TRBV29-1 and TRBJ2-5, with D hard to call. The CDR3 extends over 14 amino acids. CDR1 SQVTM and CDR2 ANQGSEA come from the germline V gene. The V and J ends lost 2 bases and 7 bases respectively, with 17 bases between them. CDR3 sequence (DNA): TGCAGCGTTGAAAAAGCCACCGGGTACGGGACCCAGTACTTC. Translating it yields CSVEKATGYGTQYF.

The chain employs TRBV7-9 and TRBJ2-7; no clear D. CDR3 length: 14 residues. Trimming took off 6 bases at V and 7 bases at J, with 19 bases between the two ends. CDR1 and CDR2 (germline): SEHNR, FQNEAQ (reference sequence). Written as DNA, the CDR3 is TGTGCCAGCAGTTTATTGACCGCCTCTGAAGAGCAGTACTTC. Translation: CASSLLTASEEQYF.

The chain links TRBV19 to TRBJ1-4; 7 positions agree with TRBD1. The CDR3 has 14 amino acids. The V gene's germline CDR1 is LNHDA and CDR2 SQIVND (reference sequence). After removal of 7 bases from V and 10 bases from J, the junction contained 12 bases not matched to a gene. The CDR3 sequence is CASNLQGNSAKLFF. The CDR3 coding sequence is TGTGCCAGTAATCTACAGGGGAATAGCGCAAAACTGTTTTTT.

Only one count was recorded for this clone. This rearrangement joins TRBV4-1 to TRBJ2-7; D not certain. CDR1 is MGHRA, CDR2 YSYEKL, per germline. This CDR3 comprises 15 residues. The V end lost 0 bases, the J end lost 0 bases, and 9 bases lay between the germline ends. The DNA of the CDR3 is TGCGCCAGCAGCCAAGAAAAGTGGGGCTCCTACGAGCAGTACTTC. Translation gives CASSQEKWGSYEQYF.

This chain joins TRBV5-8 and TRBJ2-2, with 10 bases lining up with TRBD2. V lost 0 bases and J lost 7; bases outside the gene matches: 3. The CDR3 loop spans 15 amino acids. CDR1 SGHTS and CDR2 YDEGEE come from the germline V gene. Here the CDR3 reads CASSLELAGIGELFF. CDR3 sequence (DNA): TGTGCCAGCAGCTTGGAACTAGCGGGGATCGGGGAGCTGTTTTTT.

The chain recombines TRBV7-9 with TRBJ2-2, with a weak D call TRBD1 (5 bases). The V end lost 5 bases, the J end lost 4 bases, and 11 bases lay between the germline ends. The germline gives CDR1 SEHNR, CDR2 FQNEAQ (reference sequence). The CDR3 extends over 14 amino acids. The chain's CDR3 is CASSKVRVTGELFF. In nucleotides, the CDR3 is TGTGCCAGCAGCAAAGTCAGGGTCACCGGGGAGCTGTTTTTT.

CDR3: CAISEGRTDTQYF. The CDR3, as DNA: TGTGCCATCAGTGAAGGCAGAACAGATACGCAGTATTTT. The genes are TRBV10-3 and TRBJ2-3; D gene ambiguous. Trimming removed 3 bases from V and 3 bases from J, with 7 bases in between. Germline CDR1 reads ENHRY; CDR2 reads SYGVKD. CDR3 length equals 13 residues.

The genes are TRBV27 and TRBJ2-5; TRBD2 aligns across 8 bases. The J call could be wrong; TRBJ2-7 is a better fit for the DNA end. The CDR3 is 14 residues long. CDR1 and CDR2 (germline): MNHEY, SMNVEV (reference sequence). The CDR3 protein is CASRPIGGAHEQYF. CDR3 sequence (DNA): TGTGCCAGCAGACCCATCGGGGGGGCGCACGAGCAGTACTTC.

The rearrangement links TRBV10-3 to TRBJ1-1; D not resolved. The V and J ends lost 0 bases and 1 base respectively, with 6 bases between them. CDR1 and CDR2 from the germline V gene are ENHRY and SYGVKD. CDR3 length equals 14 residues. CDR3 residues: CAISESLGNTEAFF. The CDR3 region has the DNA TGTGCCATCAGTGAGTCTCTAGGGAACACTGAAGCTTTCTTT.

This chain uses TRBV20-1 with TRBJ2-7; D not resolved. Trimming cost V 3 bases and J 6 bases, with 9 bases left between them. CDR3 length: 11 amino acids. Germline CDR1 is DFQATT and CDR2 is SNEGSKA (reference sequence). The CDR3: CSASMGTEQYF. CDR3 DNA sequence: TGCAGTGCTAGTATGGGAACCGAGCAGTACTTC.

The chain recombines TRBV7-3 with TRBJ2-1, with D possibly matching TRBD2 (7 bases). The CDR3 is made up of 15 amino acids. CDR1 and CDR2 from the germline V gene are SGHTA and FQGTGA. V was trimmed by 5 bases and J by 9 bases, leaving 20 bases between them. CDR3 region: CASSPERGRGREQFF. CDR3 coding DNA: TGTGCCAGCAGCCCGGAGAGGGGGAGGGGACGTGAGCAGTTCTTC.

This clone was seen more than once but under ten times. The chain joins TRBV19 to TRBJ1-1, with D possibly matching TRBD1 (5 bases). The CDR3 is 13 amino acids. V was cut by 4 bases and J by 4 bases, with 10 bases left in between. CDR1 and CDR2 (germline): LNHDA, SQIVND (reference sequence). The CDR3 nucleotides are TGTGCCAGTAGTACAGGGAAGAGCACTGAAGCTTTCTTT. It encodes CASSTGKSTEAFF.

This chain joins TRBV27 and TRBJ2-1; 12 positions agree with TRBD1. With 3 bases clipped from V and 12 bases from J, the junction kept 3 bases outside the gene matches. Germline loops: CDR1 MNHEY, CDR2 SMNVEV (reference sequence). CDR3 size: 13 residues. The DNA for the CDR3 is TGTGCCAGCAGTTTGGGGACAGGGGGCACGCAGTTCTTC. It yields the protein CASSLGTGGTQFF.

This rearrangement joins TRBV6-1 to TRBJ2-7; D might be TRBD1 or TRBD2, each matching 5 bases. The CDR3 is made up of 13 amino acids. The germline gives CDR1 MNHNS, CDR2 SASEGT. V shed 8 bases and J shed 0 bases, with 11 bases lying between them. CDR3 region: CASSGTNSYEQYF. CDR3 nucleotides: TGTGCCAGCTCCGGGACCAACTCCTACGAGCAGTACTTC.

The V and J genes are TRBV29-1 and TRBJ1-1, with D tentatively TRBD1 (6 bases). Between the trimmed V and J ends, which lost 4 bases and 5 bases, there was a span of 11 bases. CDR1 is SQVTM and CDR2 is ANQGSEA in the germline V gene. The CDR3 has 12 residues. The CDR3, as DNA: TGCAGCGTTGTGGGGGCGCGGACTGAAGCTTTCTTT. Encoded protein: CSVVGARTEAFF.

The chain recombines TRBV27 with TRBJ2-1; D gene ambiguous. CDR3 length: 12 residues. Trimming stripped 4 bases from V and 9 bases from J, with 10 bases between. Germline values: CDR1 MNHEY, CDR2 SMNVEV (reference sequence). CDR3 coding DNA: TGTGCCAGCAGTTCCACTATGCTTGAGCAGTTCTTC. Amino acids: CASSSTMLEQFF.

This clone has a single count. The chain is built from TRBV6-4 and TRBJ2-4, with D tentatively TRBD1 or TRBD2 (5 bases each). Trimming took 7 bases from V and 16 from J, leaving 26 bases between them. Per germline, CDR1 MRHNA and CDR2 SNTAGT. The CDR3 has 14 residues. CDR3 sequence reads: CASNLSETRDGNYF. The CDR3 DNA is TGTGCCAGCAATCTCAGTGAGACAAGGGACGGCAACTACTTC.

The chain recombines TRBV5-6 with TRBJ2-7; the D is unclear. Germline CDR1 SGHDT, CDR2 YYEEEE. Trimming removed 4 bases at V and 2 bases at J, with 13 bases between. The CDR3 sequence is 14 residues long. CDR3 in amino acids: CASSSITTTYEQYF. DNA for the CDR3: TGTGCCAGCAGCAGTATCACAACCACCTACGAGCAGTACTTC.